The T cell receptor beta chain described here comes from a study of cytomegalovirus exposure and HLA in healthy donors. Study details: Most genotyped donors, about 81% of around 370, had Caucasian-associated genetic ancestry.

Comments on this clone: Its specificity is unknown.

PCR involved 60 Vbeta and 13 Jbeta primers. Sequencing was performed with immunoSEQ multiplex PCR; in TCRdb, only in-frame clones are kept and a portion is missing. The sample includes roughly 120,000 clones, roughly 76% of them seen just once. The CDR3 has 16 residues. Germline CDR1 reads LGHNT; CDR2 reads FRNRAP. Findings and caveats of the study: A prior analysis recorded that most TCR beta V segments were productive about 87% or about 30% of the time.

The chain joins TRBV12-5 to TRBJ2-1, with TRBD2 matching over 8 bases. The clonotype was recovered from a man aged 50-60 years in good health and CMV-seropositive. Sequenced material: PBMCs. The CDR3 region has the DNA TGTGCCGGGGGGGAGAGTCGTTCAAGCTCCTACAATGAGCAGTTCTTC. This gives the protein CAGGESRSSSYNEQFF.